The present T cell receptor (beta chain) was sequenced within a study of blood T cell repertoires in COVID-19. At the level of the study: Material from acute and convalescent COVID-19 was sourced from the United States, Italy and Spain. The analysed material was cDNA or gDNA that came from T cells, B-cell-depleted T cells, or PBMCs.

Per the authors' pipeline: Reference gene primers were amplified, and this amplification served to estimate nucleated cell counts. The data were produced by immunoSEQ multiplex PCR, yet TCRdb's version contains in-frame clones alone and is incomplete. V and J calls and clone size are as listed in that table; D and trimming were resolved from the DNA. In the table there are 150,000 to 200,000 clones, around 85% of which are singletons. V dropped 5 bases and J dropped 0; count of bases not matched to a gene: 1. CDR3 length equals 15 residues. Germline V gives CDR1 SEHNR, CDR2 FQNEAQ (reference sequence). Those enrolled in Seattle joined during active infection and were followed longitudinally afterward.

J is TRBJ2-2 and V is TRBV7-9, with 9 bases aligning to TRBD2. The sample comprised peripheral blood. This TCR derives from a man at least 80 years old with COVID-19, enrolled during active disease. CDR3 nucleotides: TGTGCCAGCAGCGCTAGCGGGACGAACACCGGGGAGCTGTTTTTT. Translated: CASSASGTNTGELFF.